Shown below are 23 T cell receptor beta chains from a single sample sequenced in a study of T cell repertoires in aging, cancer and after chemotherapy. TCR beta rearrangements were amplified from peripheral blood genomic DNA. A mixed TRB-A/B primer pool amplified rearranged TRB by multiplex touch-down PCR. MiXCR, run by TCRdb on the multiplex PCR reads, gives a single entry per CDR3 protein. The table includes approximately 18,000 distinct CDR3 sequences, approximately 46% detected once. Sequencing input: blood. Source of these receptors: a human donor in good health.

This clonotype came up once. The gene calls are TRBV6-1 and TRBJ2-7; 10 nucleotides line up with TRBD1. V shed 1 base, J shed 5 bases, and the junction held 8 bases outside the gene matches. Per germline, CDR1 MNHNS and CDR2 SASEGT. This CDR3 region has 16 residues. The CDR3 region is CASSEEIGTGDDEQYF. As DNA, the CDR3 is TGTGCCAGCAGTGAAGAGATAGGGACAGGGGATGACGAGCAGTACTTC.

Comment on this clonotype: A much larger clone differs by one base, so this may be a read error. This sequence joins TRBV29-1 and TRBJ2-1, with D hard to call. The CDR3 is 14 amino acids. Deletions cut 3 bases from V and 0 bases from J, with 9 bases between. Germline CDR1 and CDR2: SQVTM and ANQGSEA. The CDR3: CSVELQSSYNEQFF. CDR3 nucleotides: TGCAGCGTTGAGTTGCAGAGCTCCTACAATGAGCAGTTCTTC.

The chain is built from TRBV5-1 and TRBJ1-6, with TRBD1 as a possible D gene (6 bases). Trimming stripped 3 bases from V and 6 bases from J, with 10 bases between. Germline assignment: CDR1 SGHRS and CDR2 YFSETQ. This CDR3 is built from 14 residues. CDR3: CASSSLGGNSPLHF. The CDR3 nucleotides read TGCGCCAGCAGCTCGTTAGGGGGTAATTCACCCCTCCACTTT.

By frequency in the sample, this clonotype is medium-sized (0.01 to 0.1%). The genes are TRBV19 and TRBJ2-6; 8 bases match TRBD1. Germline CDR1 is LNHDA and CDR2 is SQIVND (reference sequence). The CDR3 spans 15 residues. The chain's CDR3 is CATGTGASGANVLTF. Here the CDR3 DNA reads TGTGCAACCGGGACAGGAGCCTCTGGGGCCAACGTCCTGACTTTC.

This clonotype has just a few counts. This chain uses TRBV19 with TRBJ1-1, with D tentatively TRBD1 (6 bases). Trimming removed 6 bases from V and 1 base from J, with 9 bases in between. Germline-derived CDR1 and CDR2 are LNHDA and SQIVND (reference sequence). The CDR3 consists of 13 residues. CDR3 DNA: TGTGCCAGTAGGACACAGGGGAACACTGAAGCTTTCTTT. Translation: CASRTQGNTEAFF.

This chain links TRBV20-1 with TRBJ1-4; D gene ambiguous. Germline loops: CDR1 DFQATT, CDR2 SNEGSKA (reference sequence). CDR3 length: 15 amino acids. V was cut by 1 base and J by 5 bases, with 14 bases left in between. The CDR3 is CSARAFGKENEKLFF. As DNA, the CDR3 is TGCAGTGCTAGAGCGTTCGGCAAGGAGAATGAAAAACTGTTTTTT.

The chain employs TRBV5-4 and TRBJ2-7; D remains ambiguous. The V end was cut by 4 bases, the J end by 0 bases, with 17 bases between. There are 16 residues in the CDR3. The germline gives CDR1 SGHNT, CDR2 YYREEE (reference sequence). The CDR3 here is CASSLLDRKSSYEQYF. The CDR3 DNA sequence: TGTGCCAGCAGCCTTCTGGACCGAAAGAGCTCCTACGAGCAGTACTTC.

Only a few counts were recorded for this clonotype. The chain recombines TRBV6-4 with TRBJ2-2; 7 positions agree with TRBD1. The V segment lost 11 bases and the J segment 4 bases; nucleotides outside the gene matches: 13. Germline V gene data show CDR1 as MRHNA and CDR2 as SNTAGT. The CDR3 consists of 15 residues. CDR3 bases: TGTGCCGTGTTTAACGGACAGGCGATCACCGGGGAGCTGTTTTTT. It codes for CAVFNGQAITGELFF.

This clonotype was counted a single time. Germline and junction disagree at one end, which may indicate a read error. This sequence joins TRBV6-5 and TRBJ2-1; D not resolved. Germline V gene data show CDR1 as MNHEY and CDR2 as SVGAGI. The CDR3 covers 13 residues. This CDR3 is CVSTHTGSNEQFF. The CDR3 DNA reads TGTGTCAGCACCCACACGGGTAGTAATGAGCAGTTCTTC.

This chain uses TRBV15 with TRBJ2-3; 8 positions agree with TRBD1. Trimming cost V 5 bases and J 2 bases; bases outside gene matches: 6. Per germline, CDR1 LNHNV and CDR2 YYDKDF (reference sequence). The CDR3 runs 15 residues. Written as DNA, the CDR3 is TGTGCCACCAGCCCCGGGACAGGCTCCACAGATACGCAGTATTTT. It translates to CATSPGTGSTDTQYF.

The chain uses TRBV6-4 and TRBJ2-2; D is unclear. Germline assignment: CDR1 MRHNA and CDR2 SNTAGT. CDR3 length: 13 amino acids. V gave up 2 bases and J gave up 5 bases, with 6 bases separating them. The CDR3 here is CASSDGPTGELFF. In nucleotides, the CDR3 is TGTGCCAGCAGTGACGGACCGACCGGGGAGCTGTTTTTT.

Judged by abundance, this clonotype is medium-sized. V usage is TRBV6-2 or TRBV6-3 and J usage is TRBJ2-5, with D maybe TRBD1 (6 bases). V was cut by 2 bases and J by 0 bases, with 10 bases left in between. This CDR3 spans 15 amino acids. Germline values: CDR1 MNHEY, CDR2 SVGEGT. CDR3 DNA: TGTGCCAGCAGTTACCACACAGGGTACCAAGAGACCCAGTACTTC. It yields the protein CASSYHTGYQETQYF.

V is TRBV5-4 and J is TRBJ2-5, with D maybe TRBD2 (5 bases). With 2 bases removed from V and 2 bases from J, the gap between germline ends came to 13 bases. The CDR3 is 15 residues long. Germline V lookup: CDR1 SGHNT, CDR2 YYREEE (reference sequence). The chain's CDR3 is CASSFGLAAQETQYF. CDR3 nucleotides: TGTGCCAGCAGCTTCGGTCTAGCAGCGCAAGAGACCCAGTACTTC.

The gene calls are TRBV29-1 and TRBJ1-1; TRBD1 might be the D (6 bases). V was trimmed by 4 bases and J by 3 bases, leaving 21 bases between them. CDR3 size: 16 residues. Germline V gene data show CDR1 as SQVTM and CDR2 as ANQGSEA. CDR3 coding DNA: TGCAGCGTTGTGGGCAGGGCAAGGGGGGGGGACACTGAAGCTTTCTTT. Its translation is CSVVGRARGGDTEAFF. The complete variable domain, with remaining parts taken from reference TRBV29-1 and TRBJ1-1, reads SAVISQKPSRDICQRGTSLTIQCQVDSQVTMMFWYRQQPGQSLTLIATANQGSEATYESGFVIDKFPISRPNLTFSTLTVSNMSPEDSSIYLCSVVGRARGGDTEAFFGQGTRLTVV.

The table lists this clonotype with a few counts. The V and J genes are TRBV6-2 or TRBV6-3 and TRBJ2-5; 13 bases align to TRBD2. The germline CDR1 and CDR2 sequences are MNHEY and SVGEGT. V lost 4 bases, J lost 1 base, and 6 bases stayed unmatched. The CDR3 loop spans 17 amino acids. CDR3 in amino acids: CASSFDGTSGIQETQYF. CDR3 nucleotide sequence: TGTGCCAGCAGTTTCGACGGGACTAGCGGGATCCAAGAGACCCAGTACTTC.

The V call is TRBV19, the J call TRBJ2-3; TRBD1 matches 7 bases. V gave up 4 bases and J gave up 4 bases; unmatched junction bases: 14. The length of the CDR3 is 17 residues. In germline, CDR1 is LNHDA, CDR2 SQIVND (reference sequence). The CDR3 DNA reads as TGTGCCAGTAGTACGGGACAGAGTTTATTACGCGCAGATACGCAGTATTTT. Translation gives CASSTGQSLLRADTQYF. Looking up the rest from reference TRBV19 and TRBJ2-3 gives the full variable domain: DGGITQSPKYLFRKEGQNVTLSCEQNLNHDAMYWYRQDPGQGLRLIYYSQIVNDFQKGDIAEGYSVSREKKESFPLTVTSAQKNPTAFYLCASSTGQSLLRADTQYFGPGTRLTVL.

The rearrangement uses TRBV6-5 and TRBJ2-3; D gene uncertain. Trimming cost V 2 bases and J 6 bases, with 9 bases left between them. CDR3 length: 13 residues. CDR1 and CDR2 (germline): MNHEY, SVGAGI. The CDR3 sequence: CASSYHPTDTQYF. CDR3 nucleotide sequence: TGTGCCAGCAGTTACCACCCGACCGATACGCAGTATTTT.

The rearrangement joins TRBV6-5 to TRBJ2-1; tentative D call: TRBD2 (6 bases). Per germline, CDR1 MNHEY and CDR2 SVGAGI. This CDR3 contains 13 residues. V was trimmed by 6 bases and J by 4 bases, leaving 10 bases between them. CDR3 amino acids: CASRLEGYNEQFF. For the CDR3, the DNA is TGTGCCAGCAGGCTGGAGGGGTACAATGAGCAGTTCTTC.

The rearrangement joins TRBV12-3 or TRBV12-4 to TRBJ2-5, with TRBD2 identical over 8 bases. The CDR3 totals 14 residues. After removal of 6 bases from V and 5 bases from J, the junction contained 8 bases not matched to a gene. CDR3 coding DNA: TGTGCCAGCAGCAGGAATAGCGGGACTGAGACCCAGTACTTC. This translates into CASSRNSGTETQYF.

The chain joins TRBV29-1 to TRBJ2-5; D gene unclear. The CDR3 covers 12 residues. V was clipped by 6 bases and J by 5 bases, with 13 bases between them. The germline V gene has CDR1 SQVTM and CDR2 ANQGSEA. For the CDR3, the DNA is TGCAGCGTCCAAGAAAGGCGGGAGACCCAGTACTTC. This codes for CSVQERRETQYF.

This rearrangement joins TRBV29-1 to TRBJ2-7; D is perhaps TRBD1 or TRBD2 (6 bases each). The CDR3 contains 15 residues. V was cut by 4 bases and J by 6 bases, with 22 bases left in between. Germline values: CDR1 SQVTM, CDR2 ANQGSEA. The CDR3 coding sequence is TGCAGCGTTGCGGGTAGTACAGGGAGGTTCTCCGAGCAGTACTTC. This encodes CSVAGSTGRFSEQYF.

The chain combines TRBV7-6 with TRBJ2-1; 14 positions agree with TRBD2. With 0 bases clipped from V and 7 bases from J, the junction kept 8 bases outside the gene matches. Germline lookup yields CDR1 SGHVS and CDR2 FNYEAQ. This CDR3 has 18 residues. CDR3 in DNA: TGTGCCAGCAGCTTAGCTATAGGGACTAGCGGGAGCACTAATGAGCAGTTCTTC. Its translation is CASSLAIGTSGSTNEQFF. Drawing the rest from reference TRBV7-6 and TRBJ2-1, the complete variable domain is GAGVSQSPRYKVTKRGQDVALRCDPISGHVSLYWYRQALGQGPEFLTYFNYEAQQDKSGLPNDRFSAERPEGSISTLTIQRTEQRDSAMYRCASSLAIGTSGSTNEQFFGPGTRLTVL.

The chain couples TRBV12-3 or TRBV12-4 to TRBJ2-1, with 10 bases matching TRBD2. The CDR3 has 15 residues. V gave up 6 bases and J gave up 3 bases; unmatched junction bases: 5. The CDR3 region is CASRRPSGSYNEQFF. CDR3 sequence (DNA): TGTGCCAGCAGGAGGCCTAGCGGGAGCTACAATGAGCAGTTCTTC.